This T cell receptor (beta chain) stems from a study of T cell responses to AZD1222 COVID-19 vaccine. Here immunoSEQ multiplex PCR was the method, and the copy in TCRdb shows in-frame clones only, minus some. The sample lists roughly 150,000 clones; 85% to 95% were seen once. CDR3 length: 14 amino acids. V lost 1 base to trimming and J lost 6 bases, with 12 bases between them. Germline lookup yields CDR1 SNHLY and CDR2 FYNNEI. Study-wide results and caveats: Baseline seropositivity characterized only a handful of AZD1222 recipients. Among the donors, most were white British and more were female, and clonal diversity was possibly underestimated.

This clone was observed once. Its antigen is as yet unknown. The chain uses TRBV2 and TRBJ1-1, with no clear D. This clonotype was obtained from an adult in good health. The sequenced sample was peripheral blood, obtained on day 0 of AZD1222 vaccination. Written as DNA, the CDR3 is TGTGCCAGCAGTGAAGGAACTAGACAACCTGAAGCTTTCTTT. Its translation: CASSEGTRQPEAFF. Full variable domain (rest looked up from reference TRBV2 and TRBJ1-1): EPEVTQTPSHQVTQMGQEVILRCVPISNHLYFYWYRQILGQKVEFLVSFYNNEISEKSEIFDDQFSVERPDGSNFTLKIRSTKLEDSAMYFCASSEGTRQPEAFFGQGTRLTVV.